Each of the 28 T cell receptor beta chains below was sequenced from the same sample in a study of cytomegalovirus exposure and HLA in healthy donors. The PCR used 60 Vbeta and 13 Jbeta primers. Produced via immunoSEQ multiplex PCR; TCRdb's table is partial and in-frame only. This sample has about 180,000 clones, with 60% to 80% found just once. Sequencing was done on a sample of PBMCs. These receptors all stem from a man aged 40-49 years in good health and CMV-seropositive.

This clone was counted once. The chain has TRBV25-1 and TRBJ1-4; TRBD1 matches 7 bases. The ends lost 4 bases at V and 10 bases at J; junction bases unmatched: 6. CDR1 MGHDK and CDR2 SYGVNS come from the germline V gene. This CDR3 comprises 13 residues. CDR3 protein: CASSGVNRGKLFF. Here the CDR3 DNA reads TGTGCCAGCAGTGGAGTAAACAGGGGAAAACTGTTTTTT.

This chain links TRBV30 with TRBJ2-3; D gene ambiguous. The V end lost 1 base, the J end lost 2 bases, and 7 bases lay between the germline ends. The CDR3 has 13 residues. Germline CDR1 reads GTSNPN; CDR2 reads SVGIG (reference sequence). CDR3 bases: TGTGCCTGGAGTGATCACTCCACAGATACGCAGTATTTT. This translates into CAWSDHSTDTQYF.

This chain uses TRBV7-3 with TRBJ1-1; 7 positions match TRBD1. This CDR3 is 14 amino acids long. The trim removed 5 bases at V and 1 base at J, leaving 4 bases unmatched. In germline, CDR1 is SGHTA, CDR2 FQGTGA. The CDR3 DNA reads as TGTGCCAGCAGCCCAGGGGGGACGAACACTGAAGCTTTCTTT. The encoded protein is CASSPGGTNTEAFF.

This clone was counted once. This chain links TRBV6-4 with TRBJ2-1; D gene unclear. Between the trimmed V and J ends, which lost 0 bases and 3 bases, there was a span of 12 bases. This CDR3 is built from 16 residues. Germline values: CDR1 MRHNA, CDR2 SNTAGT. The CDR3 DNA reads as TGTGCCAGCAGTGACTCTGCCACAGCCTTCTACAATGAGCAGTTCTTC. Translated, it gives CASSDSATAFYNEQFF.

V and J are TRBV19 and TRBJ2-5; 9 nucleotides match TRBD1. The V segment lost 3 bases and the J segment 9 bases; nucleotides outside the gene matches: 20. The CDR3 contains 18 residues. Germline CDR1 and CDR2: LNHDA and SQIVND (reference sequence). CDR3 sequence (DNA): TGTGCCAGTAGTATCAGCCCCTCCCAGGGACAGGGAAGGGGGGCCCAGTACTTC. Its translation is CASSISPSQGQGRGAQYF.

The chain carries TRBV6-5 and TRBJ2-1, with a tentative D call TRBD2 (5 bases). The germline V and J ends were trimmed by 8 bases and 0 bases, with 8 bases remaining between them. Germline V gene lookup returns CDR1 MNHEY and CDR2 SVGAGI. This CDR3 spans 13 amino acids. The CDR3 spells CASRGSSYNEQFF. Written as DNA, the CDR3 is TGTGCCAGCCGGGGTAGCTCCTACAATGAGCAGTTCTTC.

This clone was seen once. The chain has TRBV28 and TRBJ2-5; the D is unclear. V was cut by 5 bases and J by 5 bases, with 6 bases left in between. This CDR3 region has 11 residues. CDR1 MDHEN and CDR2 SYDVKM come from the germline V gene. CDR3 loop: CASSLQETQYF. For the CDR3, the DNA is TGTGCCAGCAGTCTTCAGGAGACCCAGTACTTC.

This clone showed up just a few times. V gene TRBV2 combines with J gene TRBJ2-3; TRBD2 matches 8 bases. The length of the CDR3 is 14 residues. CDR1 SNHLY and CDR2 FYNNEI come from the germline V gene. With 3 bases clipped from V and 4 bases from J, the junction kept 3 bases outside the gene matches. In DNA form, the CDR3 reads TGTGCCAGCAGTGAGGGACTAGGGGCAGATACGCAGTATTTT. It yields the protein CASSEGLGADTQYF.

The V and J genes are TRBV18 and TRBJ1-1; D is ambiguous. Germline V lookup: CDR1 KGHSH, CDR2 LQKENI. V lost 0 bases to trimming and J lost 4 bases, with 9 bases between them. This CDR3 spans 14 amino acids. The CDR3 is CASSPPSQATEAFF. The CDR3 nucleotides read TGTGCCAGCTCACCACCGAGCCAGGCCACTGAAGCTTTCTTT.

The V and J genes are TRBV29-1 and TRBJ2-6; 7 bases align to TRBD1. Losses at the gene ends were 7 bases for V and 4 bases for J; bases not matched to a gene: 7. CDR1 SQVTM and CDR2 ANQGSEA come from the germline V gene. This CDR3 is built from 14 residues. The DNA of the CDR3 is TGCAGCGAACAGACAGGGAAAGGGGCCAACGTCCTGACTTTC. Translation gives CSEQTGKGANVLTF.

This sequence joins TRBV5-4 and TRBJ2-1, with 9 nucleotides matching TRBD2. There are 16 residues in the CDR3. J was trimmed by 6 bases and V by 1 base; bases with no gene match: 8. The germline gives CDR1 SGHNT, CDR2 YYREEE (reference sequence). CDR3 sequence reads: CASSLFRLAGINEQFF. In nucleotides, the CDR3 is TGTGCCAGCAGCTTGTTCCGGCTAGCGGGGATCAATGAGCAGTTCTTC.

The V gene is TRBV18, the J gene TRBJ1-1; 9 nucleotides line up with TRBD1. Germline V CDR1 and CDR2: KGHSH, LQKENI. Germline trimming cut 5 bases from V and 4 bases from J; bases unmatched to any gene: 8. There are 15 residues in the CDR3. Here the CDR3 reads CASSANRGRGTEAFF. For the CDR3, the DNA is TGTGCCAGCTCAGCAAACAGGGGGCGAGGCACTGAAGCTTTCTTT.

This chain joins TRBV28 and TRBJ2-1; 14 bases fit TRBD2. CDR3 length equals 16 residues. Germline V lookup: CDR1 MDHEN, CDR2 SYDVKM. With 5 bases clipped from V and 7 bases from J, the junction kept 7 bases outside the gene matches. The CDR3 sequence: CASSPPGLAGENEQFF. The CDR3 DNA is TGTGCCAGCAGTCCCCCGGGACTAGCGGGGGAGAATGAGCAGTTCTTC.

This clone appeared once. The J gene is TRBJ2-5, the V gene TRBV6-6, with D unresolved. Germline V CDR1 and CDR2: MNHNY, SVGAGI (reference sequence). This CDR3 is built from 13 residues. The germline V and J ends were trimmed by 2 bases and 2 bases, with 6 bases remaining between them. CDR3 DNA: TGTGCCAGCAGTTACGGGCAGCAAGAGACCCAGTACTTC. Its translation: CASSYGQQETQYF.

V and J are TRBV5-4 and TRBJ2-2, with D possibly being TRBD2 (6 bases). Looked up from germline, CDR1 is SGHNT and CDR2 is YYREEE (reference sequence). V lost 4 bases and J 3 bases, leaving 10 bases between the germline ends. This CDR3 contains 14 residues. CDR3 loop: CASSRDLDTGELFF. CDR3 bases: TGTGCCAGCAGCCGGGACTTAGACACCGGGGAGCTGTTTTTT.

This chain links TRBV7-3 with TRBJ2-3; tentative D call: TRBD1 (5 bases). This CDR3 contains 13 residues. Germline CDR1 and CDR2: SGHTA and FQGTGA. The V and J ends lost 6 bases and 6 bases respectively, with 13 bases between them. The CDR3 loop is CASSVRQGDTQYF. CDR3 DNA sequence: TGTGCCAGCAGTGTCCGCCAGGGCGATACGCAGTATTTT.

To note about this clone: Other nucleotide sequences in the sample specify the same CDR3. The gene calls are TRBV5-1 and TRBJ2-1; 9 nucleotides match TRBD1. The ends lost 4 bases at V and 2 bases at J; junction bases unmatched: 4. Germline CDR1 and CDR2: SGHRS and YFSETQ. This CDR3 has 15 residues. The CDR3 DNA sequence: TGCGCCAGCAGCCTGGGACAGGGACCCTACAATGAGCAGTTCTTC. It codes for CASSLGQGPYNEQFF. Full variable domain (outside the CDR3, taken from reference TRBV5-1 and TRBJ2-1): KAGVTQTPRYLIKTRGQQVTLSCSPISGHRSVSWYQQTPGQGLQFLFEYFSETQRNKGNFPGRFSGRQFSNSRSEMNVSTLELGDSALYLCASSLGQGPYNEQFFGPGTRLTVL.

This clone was observed a handful of times. The chain carries TRBV7-9 and TRBJ2-4, with a tentative D call TRBD2 (5 bases). V dropped 3 bases and J dropped 5 bases, with 14 bases sitting between them. This CDR3 contains 15 residues. CDR1 is SEHNR, CDR2 FQNEAQ, per germline (reference sequence). CDR3 bases: TGTGCCAGCAGCTTTTCGGGATTGGGCGAAAACATTCAGTACTTC. It codes for CASSFSGLGENIQYF.

This chain uses TRBV5-1 with TRBJ1-1; weak D call: TRBD1 (5 bases). CDR3 size: 14 residues. From germline, CDR1 is SGHRS and CDR2 YFSETQ. Trimming shortened V by 3 bases and J by 1 base, and 10 bases separated the two germline ends. The CDR3 protein is CASSSAGRNTEAFF. The CDR3 region has the DNA TGCGCCAGCAGCTCTGCAGGGCGGAACACTGAAGCTTTCTTT.

This clone came up a few times. This chain joins TRBV9 and TRBJ2-1; 10 bases are a match to TRBD2. The V gene end was trimmed by 1 base and the J gene end by 7 bases; junction bases not matched to a gene: 5. Germline-derived CDR1 and CDR2 are SGDLS and YYNGEE. The CDR3 consists of 15 residues. In DNA form, the CDR3 reads TGTGCCAGCAGCGTAAGGCTAGCGGGGGATAATGAGCAGTTCTTC. Translation: CASSVRLAGDNEQFF. The full variable domain, in which reference TRBV9 and TRBJ2-1 provide the parts outside the CDR3, is DSGVTQTPKHLITATGQRVTLRCSPRSGDLSVYWYQQSLDQGLQFLIQYYNGEERAKGNILERFSAQQFPDLHSELNLSSLELGDSALYFCASSVRLAGDNEQFFGPGTRLTVL.

The rearrangement uses TRBV2 and TRBJ1-2; unclear D gene. The germline V gene encodes CDR1 SNHLY and CDR2 FYNNEI. Deletions cut 4 bases from V and 5 bases from J, with 11 bases between. The CDR3 is 13 residues long. The CDR3 is CASSGQPGYGYTF. CDR3 coding DNA: TGTGCCAGCAGTGGTCAACCCGGGTATGGCTACACCTTC. The full variable domain, completed using reference TRBV2 and TRBJ1-2, is EPEVTQTPSHQVTQMGQEVILRCVPISNHLYFYWYRQILGQKVEFLVSFYNNEISEKSEIFDDQFSVERPDGSNFTLKIRSTKLEDSAMYFCASSGQPGYGYTFGSGTRLTVV.

Concerning this clone itself: The junction departs from the called germline gene at one end, perhaps through a read error. This sample also contains other DNA sequences that code for the same CDR3. This chain connects TRBV2 to TRBJ2-2, with TRBD2 matching 8 bases. Germline loops: CDR1 SNHLY, CDR2 FYNNEI. The CDR3 runs to 13 residues. This CDR3 is CATGGEGTGELFF. For the CDR3, the DNA is TGTGCAACGGGGGGGGAAGGCACCGGGGAGCTATTTTTT.

This clone was seen a handful of times. The chain has TRBV9 and TRBJ2-7; TRBD1 aligns across 10 bases. Trimming took 4 bases from V and 2 from J; bases not matched to a gene: 6. CDR1 is SGDLS, CDR2 YYNGEE, per germline. The CDR3 runs 15 residues. The CDR3, as DNA: TGTGCCAGCAGCTCCCGGGACAGGGGTCCCTACGAGCAGTACTTC. Translation gives CASSSRDRGPYEQYF.

This chain links TRBV7-9 with TRBJ1-1; D not certain. In germline, CDR1 is SEHNR, CDR2 FQNEAQ (reference sequence). This CDR3 has 14 amino acids. V was cut by 1 base and J by 4 bases, with 10 bases left in between. The CDR3 region has the DNA TGTGCCAGCAGCTTAGGGGCGTATGGCACTGAAGCTTTCTTT. Its protein product is CASSLGAYGTEAFF.

The chain links TRBV7-3 to TRBJ2-1; possibly TRBD1 for D (6 bases). V was pared by 3 bases and J by 5 bases, with 17 bases between. Germline V CDR1 and CDR2: SGHTA, FQGTGA. The CDR3 runs 16 residues. Written as DNA, the CDR3 is TGTGCCAGCAGCTTTCAGGGGCAGGGGATTGACAATGAGCAGTTCTTC. Translated: CASSFQGQGIDNEQFF.

The chain combines TRBV6-5 with TRBJ1-6; D not certain. CDR1 MNHEY and CDR2 SVGAGI come from the germline V gene. CDR3 size: 15 residues. Trimming took off 2 bases at V and 0 bases at J, with 5 bases between the two ends. CDR3 in DNA: TGTGCCAGCAGTTACGAGGGCTCCTATAATTCACCCCTCCACTTT. As protein: CASSYEGSYNSPLHF.

The chain is built from TRBV30 and TRBJ2-2, with 7 bases matching TRBD2. Germline CDR1 reads GTSNPN; CDR2 reads SVGIG (reference sequence). The CDR3 contains 14 residues. After removal of 3 bases from V and 8 bases from J, the junction contained 9 bases not matched to a gene. The CDR3 loop is CAWRGWGGLGELFF. In nucleotides, the CDR3 is TGTGCCTGGAGAGGTTGGGGGGGATTAGGGGAGCTGTTTTTT.

CDR3 amino acids: CASSAAQGGLAFF. The CDR3 nucleotides read TGTGCCAGCAGCGCAGCTCAGGGGGGTTTAGCTTTCTTT. The V and J genes are TRBV9 and TRBJ1-1, with TRBD1 identical over 7 bases. Germline V gene data show CDR1 as SGDLS and CDR2 as YYNGEE. J lost 10 bases, V lost 3 bases, and 9 bases had no gene match. This CDR3 comprises 13 residues.